This T cell receptor (beta chain) was sequenced in a study of blood T cell repertoires in COVID-19. Study summary: Specimens from acute and convalescent COVID-19 originated in the United States, Italy and Spain. PBMCs, B-cell-depleted T cells, or T cells were the source of the cDNA or gDNA that made up the material.

This CDR3 has 15 residues. CDR1 SGHAT and CDR2 FQNNGV come from the germline V gene. J gave up 5 bases and V 1 base, and 7 bases lay outside the gene matches. The authors' processing: Nucleated cell number was recorded as an estimate derived from reference gene primer amplification. Profiling relied on immunoSEQ multiplex PCR, and the TCRdb table lists in-frame clones only, not all of them. Clone size and V and J calls were adopted from that table, with D and trimming inferred from the DNA. The sample includes 50,000 to 65,000 clones, approximately 85% seen only once; the top ten take around 15%. Sequencing input: peripheral blood. V usage is TRBV11-2 and J usage is TRBJ1-1; 7 bases align to TRBD1. This sequence originates from a human donor in a cohort sampled during active COVID-19. The CDR3 bases are TGTGCCAGCAGCTTAGTAGGGGGCGGCAGGACTGAAGCTTTCTTT. It is translated as CASSLVGGGRTEAFF. The variable domain in full, with the rest retrieved from reference TRBV11-2 and TRBJ1-1, is EAGVAQSPRYKIIEKRQSVAFWCNPISGHATLYWYQQILGQGPKLLIQFQNNGVVDDSQLPKDRFSAERLKGVDSTLKIQPAKLEDSAVYLCASSLVGGGRTEAFFGQGTRLTVV.